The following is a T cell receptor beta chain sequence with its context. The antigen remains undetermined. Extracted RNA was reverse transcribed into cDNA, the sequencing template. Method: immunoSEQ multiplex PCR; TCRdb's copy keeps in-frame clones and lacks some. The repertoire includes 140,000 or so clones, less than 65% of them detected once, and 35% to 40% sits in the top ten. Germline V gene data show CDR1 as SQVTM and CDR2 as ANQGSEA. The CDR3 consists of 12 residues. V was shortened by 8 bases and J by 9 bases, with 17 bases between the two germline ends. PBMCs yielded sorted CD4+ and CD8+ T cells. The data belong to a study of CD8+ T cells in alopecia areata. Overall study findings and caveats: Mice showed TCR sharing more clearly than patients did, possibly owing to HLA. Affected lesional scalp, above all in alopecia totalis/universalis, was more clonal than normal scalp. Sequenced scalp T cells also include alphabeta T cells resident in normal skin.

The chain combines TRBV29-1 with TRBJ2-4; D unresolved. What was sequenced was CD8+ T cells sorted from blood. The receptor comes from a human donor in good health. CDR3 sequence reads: CSMHTEPGIQYF. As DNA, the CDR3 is TGCAGCATGCACACAGAACCTGGCATTCAGTACTTC.